This T cell receptor beta chain was observed in a study of response to subunit inactivated influenza vaccine. Broader study findings: The authors put forward the suggestion that each seasonal influenza vaccination may bring in only a limited number of new T cells.

This clonotype was seen repeatedly, ten times or more. Its specificity is not known. Each CDR3 protein is one row after TCRdb ran MiXCR on the RT-PCR reads. The sample yields about 700,000 distinct CDR3 sequences, approximately 15% seen once. The V end was cut by 2 bases, the J end by 9 bases, with 16 bases between. CDR1 and CDR2 (germline): SGHTA, FQGNSA. This CDR3 is built from 14 residues. The specimen comprised PBMCs from blood, sampled around 14 days before vaccination. The receptor was isolated from a man aged 50 to 59 who received an inactivated influenza vaccine. The rearrangement links TRBV7-2 to TRBJ1-1; D may be TRBD1 (6 bases). The CDR3 reads CASSLFGTDSKAFF. Here the CDR3 DNA reads TGTGCCAGCAGCTTATTCGGGACGGACAGTAAAGCTTTCTTT.